This TCR beta chain is drawn from a study of cytomegalovirus exposure and HLA in healthy donors. The PCR made use of 60 Vbeta and 13 Jbeta primers. Measured with immunoSEQ multiplex PCR; TCRdb has only the in-frame clones, and not every one. The sample comprises 130,000 or so clones, approximately 8.8% of which are singletons, and approximately 5% rests with the top ten. Germline trimming cut 4 bases from V and 2 bases from J; bases unmatched to any gene: 5. In germline, CDR1 is SGHRS, CDR2 YFSETQ. This CDR3 is built from 14 residues. Sequences were obtained from PBMCs. The chain couples TRBV5-1 to TRBJ1-2; the match to TRBD1 covers 7 bases. This receptor was taken from a man aged 40-50 years in good health and CMV-seronegative. The CDR3 here is CASSVGQDNYGYTF. DNA of the CDR3: TGCGCCAGCAGCGTCGGACAGGACAACTATGGCTACACCTTC.